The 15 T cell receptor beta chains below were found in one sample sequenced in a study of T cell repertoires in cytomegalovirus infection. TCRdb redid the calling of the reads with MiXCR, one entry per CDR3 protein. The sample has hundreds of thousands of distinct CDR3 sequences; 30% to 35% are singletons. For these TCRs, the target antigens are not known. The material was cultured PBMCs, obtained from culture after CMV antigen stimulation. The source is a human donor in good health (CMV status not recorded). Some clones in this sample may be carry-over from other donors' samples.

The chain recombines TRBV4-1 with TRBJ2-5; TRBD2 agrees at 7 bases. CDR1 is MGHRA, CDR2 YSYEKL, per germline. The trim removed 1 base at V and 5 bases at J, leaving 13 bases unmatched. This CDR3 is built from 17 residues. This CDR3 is CASSQGLRGRAKETQYF. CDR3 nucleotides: TGCGCCAGCAGCCAAGGCCTGCGGGGGAGGGCCAAGGAGACCCAGTACTTC.

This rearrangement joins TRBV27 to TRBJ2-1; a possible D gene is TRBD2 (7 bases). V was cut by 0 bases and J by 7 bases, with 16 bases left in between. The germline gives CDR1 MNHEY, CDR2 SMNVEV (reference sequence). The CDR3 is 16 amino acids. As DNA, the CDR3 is TGTGCCAGCAGTTTATCGTGGGGGGGGCGTGGGAATGAGCAGTTCTTC. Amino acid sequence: CASSLSWGGRGNEQFF.

The CDR3 nucleotides read TGTGCCAGCAGCGCGCGGTCTGGAGTTGTAGCCAAAAACATTCAGTACTTC. It specifies CASSARSGVVAKNIQYF. This sequence joins TRBV7-2 and TRBJ2-4; D is unclear. V lost 5 bases and J 0 bases, leaving 17 bases between the germline ends. Germline values: CDR1 SGHTA, CDR2 FQGNSA. The CDR3 runs to 17 residues. Complete variable domain (other parts from reference TRBV7-2 and TRBJ2-4): GAGVSQSPSNKVTEKGKDVELRCDPISGHTALYWYRQSLGQGLEFLIYFQGNSAPDKSGLPSDRFSAERTGGSVSTLTIQRTQQEDSAVYLCASSARSGVVAKNIQYFGAGTRLSVL.

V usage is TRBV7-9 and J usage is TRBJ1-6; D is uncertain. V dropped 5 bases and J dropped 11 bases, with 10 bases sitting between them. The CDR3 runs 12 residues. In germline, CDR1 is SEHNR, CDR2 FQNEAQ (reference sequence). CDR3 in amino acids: CASSPPWAPLHF. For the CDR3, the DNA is TGTGCCAGCAGCCCACCTTGGGCACCCCTCCACTTT.

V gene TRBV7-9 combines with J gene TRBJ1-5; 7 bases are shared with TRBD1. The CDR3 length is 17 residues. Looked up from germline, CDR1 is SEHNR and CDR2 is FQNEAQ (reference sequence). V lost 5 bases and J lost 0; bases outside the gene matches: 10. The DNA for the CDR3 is TGTGCCAGCAGCCCTTCCCCCGGGACAGCTAGCAATCAGCCCCAGCATTTT. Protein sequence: CASSPSPGTASNQPQHF.

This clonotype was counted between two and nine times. The CDR3 coding sequence is TGTGCCAGCAGCTTTTCCCGGGGAGAAAAACTGTTTTTT. It codes for CASSFSRGEKLFF. The rearrangement uses TRBV7-2 and TRBJ1-4, with D unclear. Between the trimmed V and J ends, which lost 3 bases and 8 bases, there was a span of 10 bases. The V gene's germline CDR1 is SGHTA and CDR2 FQGNSA. CDR3 size: 13 residues.

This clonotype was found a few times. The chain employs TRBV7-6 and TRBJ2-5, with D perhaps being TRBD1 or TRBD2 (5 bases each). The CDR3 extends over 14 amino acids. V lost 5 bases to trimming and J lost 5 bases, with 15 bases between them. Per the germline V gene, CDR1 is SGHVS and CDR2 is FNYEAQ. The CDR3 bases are TGTGCCAGCAGCCCCTCCGGGACCTACGAGACCCAGTACTTC. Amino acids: CASSPSGTYETQYF.

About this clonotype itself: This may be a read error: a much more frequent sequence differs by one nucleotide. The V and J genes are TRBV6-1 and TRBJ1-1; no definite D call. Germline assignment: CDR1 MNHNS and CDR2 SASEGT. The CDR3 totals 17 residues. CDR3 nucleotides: TGTACCAGCAGTGTTGGATGGGGTCCTAGTCTCTACACTGAAGCTTTCTTT. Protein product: CTSSVGWGPSLYTEAFF.

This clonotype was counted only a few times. The CDR3, as DNA: TGTGCCAGCAGCTCACCCCGGGCGCAGTTCTTC. Translating gives CASSSPRAQFF. The chain joins TRBV7-2 to TRBJ2-1; D unclear. The CDR3 covers 11 residues. Trimming left V 4 bases short and J 12 bases short, with 10 bases between. CDR1 and CDR2 from the germline V gene are SGHTA and FQGNSA.

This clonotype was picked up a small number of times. The CDR3, as DNA: TGTGCCAGCAACCCTCAAGCGGGGTCACACGAGCAGTACTTC. Protein: CASNPQAGSHEQYF. This sequence joins TRBV7-2 and TRBJ2-7; 7 nucleotides match TRBD2. V lost 7 bases to trimming and J lost 5 bases; unmatched junction nucleotides: 11. There are 14 residues in the CDR3. Germline CDR1 and CDR2: SGHTA and FQGNSA.

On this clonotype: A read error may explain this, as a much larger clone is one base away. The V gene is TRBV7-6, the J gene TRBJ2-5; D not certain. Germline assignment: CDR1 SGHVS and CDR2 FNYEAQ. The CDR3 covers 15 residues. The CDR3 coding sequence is TGTGCCAGCGGCTTAGTAGGGCGGAGACAAGAGACCCAGTACTTC. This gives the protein CASGLVGRRQETQYF.

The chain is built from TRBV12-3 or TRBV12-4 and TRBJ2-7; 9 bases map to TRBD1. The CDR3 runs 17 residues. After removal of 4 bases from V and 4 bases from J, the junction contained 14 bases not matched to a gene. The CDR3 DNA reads TGTGCCAGCAGTTCCCCGACTTCGGGACAGGGAATGTACGAGCAGTACTTC. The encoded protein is CASSSPTSGQGMYEQYF.

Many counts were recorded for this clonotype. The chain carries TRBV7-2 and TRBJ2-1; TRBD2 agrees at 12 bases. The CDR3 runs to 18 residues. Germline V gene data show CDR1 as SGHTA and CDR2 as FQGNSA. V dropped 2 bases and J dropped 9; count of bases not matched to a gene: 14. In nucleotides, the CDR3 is TGTGCCAGCAGCTTAAAGACTAGCGGGAGCGTTTGGGTTCCTGAGCAGTTCTTC. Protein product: CASSLKTSGSVWVPEQFF.

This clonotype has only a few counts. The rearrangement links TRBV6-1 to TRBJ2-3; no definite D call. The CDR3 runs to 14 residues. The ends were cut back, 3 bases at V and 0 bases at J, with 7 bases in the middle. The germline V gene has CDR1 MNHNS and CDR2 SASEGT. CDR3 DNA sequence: TGTGCCAGCAGTGACGGTCATAGCACAGATACGCAGTATTTT. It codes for CASSDGHSTDTQYF.

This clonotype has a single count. The CDR3 loop reads CASSSGGGPTGELFF. Here the CDR3 DNA reads TGTGCCAGCAGCTCAGGGGGGGGTCCCACCGGGGAGCTGTTTTTT. The chain joins TRBV11-2 to TRBJ2-2, with D perhaps being TRBD1 or TRBD2 (7 bases each). With 4 bases removed from V and 4 bases from J, the gap between germline ends came to 13 bases. CDR3 length: 15 residues. Germline-derived CDR1 and CDR2 are SGHAT and FQNNGV.